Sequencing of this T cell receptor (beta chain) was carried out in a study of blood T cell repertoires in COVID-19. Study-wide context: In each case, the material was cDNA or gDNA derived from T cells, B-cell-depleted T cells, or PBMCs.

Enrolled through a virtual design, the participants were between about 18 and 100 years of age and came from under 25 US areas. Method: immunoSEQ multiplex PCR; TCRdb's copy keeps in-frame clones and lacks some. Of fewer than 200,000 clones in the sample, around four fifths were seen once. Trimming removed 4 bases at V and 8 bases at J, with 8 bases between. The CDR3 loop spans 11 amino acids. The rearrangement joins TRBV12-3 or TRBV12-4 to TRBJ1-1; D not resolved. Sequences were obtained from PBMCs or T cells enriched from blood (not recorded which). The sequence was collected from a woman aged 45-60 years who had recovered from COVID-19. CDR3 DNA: TGTGCCAGCAGTTCATTCCGGGAAGCTTTCTTT. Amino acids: CASSSFREAFF.